This TCR beta chain is drawn from a study of neurological immune-mediated disorders. At least ten counts were recorded for this clonotype. CDR3 length equals 15 residues. Germline lookup yields CDR1 SGHRS and CDR2 YFSETQ. V lost 1 base, J lost 1 base, and 8 bases lay in between. TCRdb recomputed calls from the 5' RACE reads with MiXCR, one row per CDR3 protein. The sample lists 54,000 or so distinct CDR3 sequences, around 3.6% occurring once. Sequencing was carried out using PBMCs. The sequence was obtained from a woman aged 25 to 39 with multiple sclerosis. The chain recombines TRBV5-1 with TRBJ2-2; D is perhaps TRBD1 or TRBD2 (5 bases each). This CDR3 is CASSLRGENTGELFF. The CDR3 bases are TGCGCCAGCAGCTTGCGGGGCGAGAACACCGGGGAGCTGTTTTTT.